The 2 T cell receptor beta chains presented below share a single source sample, sequenced in a study of blood T cell repertoires in COVID-19. Data came from immunoSEQ multiplex PCR; TCRdb stores just in-frame clones and leaves some out. Of tens of thousands of clones in the sample, 88% were seen once. The sample was peripheral blood. The origin of the receptors is a woman of 80 years or more with active or convalescent COVID-19.

V gene TRBV12-5 combines with J gene TRBJ2-1, with TRBD1 matching over 7 bases. Germline CDR1 LGHNT, CDR2 FRNRAP. The CDR3 has 11 amino acids. The ends lost 3 bases at V and 16 bases at J; junction bases unmatched: 6. The CDR3 here is CASGFPRGHFF. The CDR3, as DNA: TGTGCTAGTGGTTTCCCAAGGGGGCATTTCTTC.

The chain has TRBV6-5 and TRBJ1-6; D call uncertain. The CDR3 sequence is 15 residues long. V gave up 0 bases and J gave up 7 bases, with 10 bases separating them. Germline assignment: CDR1 MNHEY and CDR2 SVGAGI. CDR3 in amino acids: CASSYSGASNSPLHF. In DNA form, the CDR3 reads TGTGCCAGCAGTTACTCGGGAGCGAGCAATTCACCCCTCCACTTT.